This TCR beta chain was sequenced during a study of CD8+CD57+ T cells in acquired aplastic anemia. Overall study context: Quantities of DNA derived from sorted CD4+ and CD8+ cells averaged approximately 3.5 ug.

About this clonotype: Antigen specificity is unknown.

Patients sequenced had flow cytometry evidence of CD8+CD57+ cell expansion. V was cut by 3 bases and J by 2 bases, with 9 bases left in between. This CDR3 comprises 15 residues. The germline gives CDR1 SGDLS, CDR2 YYNGEE. Findings and limits, study-wide: There were 25 to 30 CD8+ CDR3 sequences that occurred in both patients and controls.

The use of genomic DNA as template underpinned the TCR beta VDJ and CDR3 profiling. TCRdb processed the reads anew with MiXCR; each CDR3 protein has one entry. Seen here are roughly 200,000 distinct CDR3 sequences, around 63% observed once, and the top ten hold about 42%. The chain is built from TRBV9 and TRBJ2-6; D not resolved. The origin of this receptor is a human donor with aplastic anemia. Source material: sorted CD4+, CD8+, or CD8+CD57+ T cells (not recorded which) from PBMCs. In DNA, the CDR3 is TGTGCCAGCAGCGGGAGAGGCCCTGGGGCCAACGTCCTGACTTTC. This translates into CASSGRGPGANVLTF.